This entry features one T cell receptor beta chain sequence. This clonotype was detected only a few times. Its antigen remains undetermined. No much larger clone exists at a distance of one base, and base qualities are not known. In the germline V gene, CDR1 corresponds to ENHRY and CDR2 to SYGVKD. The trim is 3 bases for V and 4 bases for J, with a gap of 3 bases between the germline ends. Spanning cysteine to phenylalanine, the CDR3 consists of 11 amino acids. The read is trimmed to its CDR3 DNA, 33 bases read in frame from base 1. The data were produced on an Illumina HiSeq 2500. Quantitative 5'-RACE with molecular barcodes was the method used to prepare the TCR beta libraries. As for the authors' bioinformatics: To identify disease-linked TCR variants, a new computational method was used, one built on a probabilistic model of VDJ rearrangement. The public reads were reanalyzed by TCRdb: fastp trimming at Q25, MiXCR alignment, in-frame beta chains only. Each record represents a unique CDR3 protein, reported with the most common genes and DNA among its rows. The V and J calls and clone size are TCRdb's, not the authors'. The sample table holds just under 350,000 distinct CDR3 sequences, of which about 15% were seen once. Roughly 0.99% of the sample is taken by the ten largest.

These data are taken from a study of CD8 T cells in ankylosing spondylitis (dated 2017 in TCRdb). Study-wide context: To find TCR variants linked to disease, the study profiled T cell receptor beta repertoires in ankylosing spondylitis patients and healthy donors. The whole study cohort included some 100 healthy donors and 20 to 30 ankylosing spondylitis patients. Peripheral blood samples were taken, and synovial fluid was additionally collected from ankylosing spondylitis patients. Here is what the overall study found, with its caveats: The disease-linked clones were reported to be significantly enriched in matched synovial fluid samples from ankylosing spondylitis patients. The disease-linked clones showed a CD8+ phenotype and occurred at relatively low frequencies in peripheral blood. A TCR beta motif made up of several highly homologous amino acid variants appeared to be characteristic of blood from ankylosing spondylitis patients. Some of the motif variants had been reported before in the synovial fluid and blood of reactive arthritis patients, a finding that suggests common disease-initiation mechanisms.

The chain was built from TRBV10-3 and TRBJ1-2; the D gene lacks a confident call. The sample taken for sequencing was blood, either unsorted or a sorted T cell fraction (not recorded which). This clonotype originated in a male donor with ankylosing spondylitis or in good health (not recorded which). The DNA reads TGTGCCATCAGTGATGGCTATGGCTACACCTTC. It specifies CAISDGYGYTF.